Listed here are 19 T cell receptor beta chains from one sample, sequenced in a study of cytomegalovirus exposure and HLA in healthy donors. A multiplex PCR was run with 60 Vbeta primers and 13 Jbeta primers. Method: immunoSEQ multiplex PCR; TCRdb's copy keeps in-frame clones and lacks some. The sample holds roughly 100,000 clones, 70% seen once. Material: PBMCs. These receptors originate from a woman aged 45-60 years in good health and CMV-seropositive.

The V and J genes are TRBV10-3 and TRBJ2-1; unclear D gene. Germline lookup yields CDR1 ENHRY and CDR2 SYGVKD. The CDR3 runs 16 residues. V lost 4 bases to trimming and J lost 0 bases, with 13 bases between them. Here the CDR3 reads CAISVGARVSYNEQFF. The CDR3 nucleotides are TGTGCCATCAGTGTCGGAGCGCGTGTCTCCTACAATGAGCAGTTCTTC.

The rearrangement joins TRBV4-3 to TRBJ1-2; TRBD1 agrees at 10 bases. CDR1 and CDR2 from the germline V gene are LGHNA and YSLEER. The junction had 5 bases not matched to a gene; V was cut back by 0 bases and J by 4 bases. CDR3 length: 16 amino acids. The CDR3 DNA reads TGCGCCAGCAGCCAAGACCCCGGGACAGGGGTCTATGGCTACACCTTC. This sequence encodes CASSQDPGTGVYGYTF.

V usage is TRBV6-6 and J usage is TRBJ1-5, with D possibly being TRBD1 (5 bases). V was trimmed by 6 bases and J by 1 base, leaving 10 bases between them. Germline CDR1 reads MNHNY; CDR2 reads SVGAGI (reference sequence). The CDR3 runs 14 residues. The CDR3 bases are TGTGCCAGCAGCCAGGGAAGCAGCAATCAGCCCCAGCATTTT. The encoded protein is CASSQGSSNQPQHF.

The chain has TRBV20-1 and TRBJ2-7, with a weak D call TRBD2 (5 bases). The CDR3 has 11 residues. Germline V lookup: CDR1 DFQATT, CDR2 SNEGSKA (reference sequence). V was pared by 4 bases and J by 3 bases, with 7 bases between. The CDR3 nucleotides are TGCAGTGCTATAGGGAGCTACGAGCAGTACTTC. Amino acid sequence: CSAIGSYEQYF.

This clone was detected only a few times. The CDR3 spells CASSTEQGTVQYF. The CDR3 region has the DNA TGTGCCAGCAGTACCGAACAGGGGACCGTGCAGTACTTC. This rearrangement joins TRBV6-4 to TRBJ2-7, with TRBD1 matching over 7 bases. Germline CDR1 and CDR2: MRHNA and SNTAGT. V shed 5 bases and J 9 bases; nucleotides not matched to a gene: 10. The CDR3 has 13 residues.

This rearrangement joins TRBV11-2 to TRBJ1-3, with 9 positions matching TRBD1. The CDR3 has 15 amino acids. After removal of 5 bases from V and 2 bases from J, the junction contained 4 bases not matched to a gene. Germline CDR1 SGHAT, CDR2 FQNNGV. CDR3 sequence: CASSTGTGTGNTIYF. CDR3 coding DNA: TGTGCCAGCAGCACTGGGACAGGGACTGGAAACACCATATATTTT.

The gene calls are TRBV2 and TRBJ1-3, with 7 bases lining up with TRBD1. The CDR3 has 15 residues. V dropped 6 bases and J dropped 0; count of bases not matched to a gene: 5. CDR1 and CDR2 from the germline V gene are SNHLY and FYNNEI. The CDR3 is CASSPGTVSGNTIYF. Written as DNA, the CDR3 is TGTGCCAGCAGCCCCGGGACAGTCTCTGGAAACACCATATATTTT.

The DNA for the CDR3 is TGTGCCAGCAGCCCCGGGAGGGATGGAAACACCATATATTTT. It encodes CASSPGRDGNTIYF. This sequence joins TRBV11-2 and TRBJ1-3; D uncertain. This CDR3 spans 14 amino acids. V dropped 5 bases and J dropped 3 bases, with 11 bases sitting between them. Germline values: CDR1 SGHAT, CDR2 FQNNGV.

The CDR3 DNA is TGTGCCAGCAGTTTCAGCGGGACTAGCGGAAACATTCAGTACTTC. Protein product: CASSFSGTSGNIQYF. This chain connects TRBV28 to TRBJ2-4; 11 positions agree with TRBD2. CDR3 length equals 15 residues. The trim removed 3 bases at V and 6 bases at J, leaving 4 bases unmatched. The germline CDR1 and CDR2 sequences are MDHEN and SYDVKM.

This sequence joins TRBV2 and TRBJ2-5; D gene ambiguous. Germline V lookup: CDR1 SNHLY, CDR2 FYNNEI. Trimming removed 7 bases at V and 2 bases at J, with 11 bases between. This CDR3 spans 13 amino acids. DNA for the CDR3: TGTGCCAGCAAACGAAGAGATCAAGAGACCCAGTACTTC. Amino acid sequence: CASKRRDQETQYF. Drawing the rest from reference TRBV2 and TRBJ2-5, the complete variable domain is EPEVTQTPSHQVTQMGQEVILRCVPISNHLYFYWYRQILGQKVEFLVSFYNNEISEKSEIFDDQFSVERPDGSNFTLKIRSTKLEDSAMYFCASKRRDQETQYFGPGTRLLVL.

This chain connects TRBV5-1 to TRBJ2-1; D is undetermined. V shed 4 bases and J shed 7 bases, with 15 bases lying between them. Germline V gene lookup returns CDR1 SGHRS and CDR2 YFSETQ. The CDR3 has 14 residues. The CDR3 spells CASSRVAVGNEQFF. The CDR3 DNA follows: TGCGCCAGCAGCCGGGTGGCCGTAGGAAATGAGCAGTTCTTC.

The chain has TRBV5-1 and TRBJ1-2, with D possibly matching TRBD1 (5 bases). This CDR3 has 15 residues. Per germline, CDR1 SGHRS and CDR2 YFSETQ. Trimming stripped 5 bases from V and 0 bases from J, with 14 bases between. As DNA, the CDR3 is TGCGCCAGCAGGGTGGCGGAGGGGCCTAACTATGGCTACACCTTC. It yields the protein CASRVAEGPNYGYTF.

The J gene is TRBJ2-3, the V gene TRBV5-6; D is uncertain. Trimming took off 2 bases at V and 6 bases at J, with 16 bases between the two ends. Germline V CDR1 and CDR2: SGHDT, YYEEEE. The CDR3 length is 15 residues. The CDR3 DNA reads TGTGCCAGCAGCTTAACGACCGGAGCGCGGGATACGCAGTATTTT. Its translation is CASSLTTGARDTQYF.

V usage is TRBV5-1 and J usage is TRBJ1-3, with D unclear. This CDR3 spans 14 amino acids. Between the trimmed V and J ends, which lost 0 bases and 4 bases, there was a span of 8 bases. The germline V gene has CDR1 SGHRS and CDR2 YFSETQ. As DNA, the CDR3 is TGCGCCAGCAGCTTGGGGCAGATGGGAAACACCATATATTTT. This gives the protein CASSLGQMGNTIYF.

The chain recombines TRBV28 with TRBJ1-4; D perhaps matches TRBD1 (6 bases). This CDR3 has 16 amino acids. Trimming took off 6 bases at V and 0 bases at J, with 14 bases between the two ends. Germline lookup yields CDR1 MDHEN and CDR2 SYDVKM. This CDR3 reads CASSTRDTATNEKLFF. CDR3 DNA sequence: TGTGCCAGCAGCACACGGGACACTGCAACTAATGAAAAACTGTTTTTT.

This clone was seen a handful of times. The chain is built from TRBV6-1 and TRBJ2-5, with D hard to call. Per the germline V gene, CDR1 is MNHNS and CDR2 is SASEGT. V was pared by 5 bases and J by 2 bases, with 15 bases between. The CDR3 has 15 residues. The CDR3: CASSRILVEQETQYF. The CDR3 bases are TGTGCCAGCAGTAGAATTTTAGTAGAACAAGAGACCCAGTACTTC.

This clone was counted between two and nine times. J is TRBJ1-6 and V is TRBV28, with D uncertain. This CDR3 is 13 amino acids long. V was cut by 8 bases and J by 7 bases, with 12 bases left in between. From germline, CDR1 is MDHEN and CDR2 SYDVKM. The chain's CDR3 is CASRLPGNSPLHF. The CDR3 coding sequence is TGTGCCAGCCGACTTCCCGGCAATTCACCCCTCCACTTT.

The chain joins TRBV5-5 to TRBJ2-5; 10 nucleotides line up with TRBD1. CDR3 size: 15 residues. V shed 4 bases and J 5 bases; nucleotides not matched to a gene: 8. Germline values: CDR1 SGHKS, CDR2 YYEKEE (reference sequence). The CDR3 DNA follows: TGTGCCAGCAGCCGACAGGGGGCTTTTTCGGAGACCCAGTACTTC. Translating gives CASSRQGAFSETQYF.

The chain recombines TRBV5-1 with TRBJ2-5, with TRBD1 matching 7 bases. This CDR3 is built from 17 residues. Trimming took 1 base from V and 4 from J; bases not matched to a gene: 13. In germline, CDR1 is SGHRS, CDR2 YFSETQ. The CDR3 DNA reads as TGCGCCAGCAGCTTGTTGGTTGAACAGGGGCACCCAGAGACCCAGTACTTC. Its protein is CASSLLVEQGHPETQYF. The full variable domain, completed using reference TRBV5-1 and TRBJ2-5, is KAGVTQTPRYLIKTRGQQVTLSCSPISGHRSVSWYQQTPGQGLQFLFEYFSETQRNKGNFPGRFSGRQFSNSRSEMNVSTLELGDSALYLCASSLLVEQGHPETQYFGPGTRLLVL.